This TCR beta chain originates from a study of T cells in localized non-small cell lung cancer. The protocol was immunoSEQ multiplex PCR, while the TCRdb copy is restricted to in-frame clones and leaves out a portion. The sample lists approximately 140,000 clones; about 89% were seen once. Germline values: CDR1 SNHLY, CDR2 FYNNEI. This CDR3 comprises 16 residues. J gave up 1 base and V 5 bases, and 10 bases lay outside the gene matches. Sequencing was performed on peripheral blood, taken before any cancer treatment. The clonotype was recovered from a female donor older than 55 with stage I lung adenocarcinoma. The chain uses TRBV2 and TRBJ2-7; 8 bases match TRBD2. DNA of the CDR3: TGTGCCAGCAGTCAGCGGGAGATACCCTCATCCTACGAGCAGTACTTC. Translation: CASSQREIPSSYEQYF.